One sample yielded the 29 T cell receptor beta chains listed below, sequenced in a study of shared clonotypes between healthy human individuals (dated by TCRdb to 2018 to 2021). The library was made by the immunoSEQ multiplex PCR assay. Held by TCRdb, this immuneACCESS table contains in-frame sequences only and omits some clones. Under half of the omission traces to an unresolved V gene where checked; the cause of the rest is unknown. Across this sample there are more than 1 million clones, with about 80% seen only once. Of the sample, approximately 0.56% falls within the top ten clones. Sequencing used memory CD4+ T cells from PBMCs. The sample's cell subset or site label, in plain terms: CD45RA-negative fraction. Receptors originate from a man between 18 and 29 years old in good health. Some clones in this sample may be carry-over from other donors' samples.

The CDR3 loop reads CASRGQGYFETQYF. The CDR3 nucleotides read TGTGCCAGCAGGGGACAGGGATATTTTGAGACCCAGTACTTC. The chain carries TRBV2 and TRBJ2-5; 9 bases align to TRBD1. Trimming removed 6 bases from V and 5 bases from J; junction bases left unmatched: 7. The CDR3 loop spans 14 amino acids. Germline CDR1 reads SNHLY; CDR2 reads FYNNEI. Full variable domain (missing parts from reference TRBV2 and TRBJ2-5): EPEVTQTPSHQVTQMGQEVILRCVPISNHLYFYWYRQILGQKVEFLVSFYNNEISEKSEIFDDQFSVERPDGSNFTLKIRSTKLEDSAMYFCASRGQGYFETQYFGPGTRLLVL.

CDR3 DNA: TGTGCCAGTAGTATAGGAAGCCTCCCCGGCACTGAAGCTTTCTTT. Its translation is CASSIGSLPGTEAFF. The chain has TRBV19 and TRBJ1-1, with D unresolved. Trimming pared 1 base from V and 4 bases from J, leaving 13 bases between. Germline V gene data show CDR1 as LNHDA and CDR2 as SQIVND (reference sequence). The CDR3 sequence is 15 residues long.

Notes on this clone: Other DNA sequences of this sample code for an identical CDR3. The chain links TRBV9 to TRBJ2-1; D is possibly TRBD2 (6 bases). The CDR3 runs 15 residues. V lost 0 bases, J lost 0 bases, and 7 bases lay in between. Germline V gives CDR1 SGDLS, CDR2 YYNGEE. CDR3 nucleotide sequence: TGTGCCAGCAGCGTAGTAGCGGCCTCCTACAATGAGCAGTTCTTC. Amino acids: CASSVVAASYNEQFF.

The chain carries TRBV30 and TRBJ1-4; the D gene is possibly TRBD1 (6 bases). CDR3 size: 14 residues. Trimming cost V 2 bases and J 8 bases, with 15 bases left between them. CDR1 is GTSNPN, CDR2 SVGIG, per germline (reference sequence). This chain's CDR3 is CAWSRRGPREKLFF. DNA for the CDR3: TGTGCCTGGAGTCGCAGGGGCCCGAGGGAAAAACTGTTTTTT. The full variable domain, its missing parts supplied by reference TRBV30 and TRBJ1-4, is SQTIHQWPATLVQPVGSPLSLECTVEGTSNPNLYWYRQAAGRGLQLLFYSVGIGQISSEVPQNLSASRPQDRQFILSSKKLLLSDSGFYLCAWSRRGPREKLFFGSGTQLSVL.

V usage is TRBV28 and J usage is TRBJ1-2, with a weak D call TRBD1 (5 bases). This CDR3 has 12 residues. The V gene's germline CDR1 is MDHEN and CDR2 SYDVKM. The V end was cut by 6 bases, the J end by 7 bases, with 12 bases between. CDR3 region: CASSPGSAGYTF. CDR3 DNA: TGTGCCAGCAGCCCAGGGTCTGCTGGCTACACCTTC.

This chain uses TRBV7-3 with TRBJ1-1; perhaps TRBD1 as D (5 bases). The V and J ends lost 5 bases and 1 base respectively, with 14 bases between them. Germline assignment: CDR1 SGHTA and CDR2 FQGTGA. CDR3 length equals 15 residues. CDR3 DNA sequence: TGTGCCAGCAGCCGCCATGGGGCTTGGAACACTGAAGCTTTCTTT. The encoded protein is CASSRHGAWNTEAFF.

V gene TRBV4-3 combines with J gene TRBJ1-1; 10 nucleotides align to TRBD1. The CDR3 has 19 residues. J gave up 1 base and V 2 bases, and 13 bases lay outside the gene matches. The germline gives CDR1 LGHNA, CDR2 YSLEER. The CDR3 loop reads CASSQRGTGDPRWNTEAFF. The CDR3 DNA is TGCGCCAGCAGCCAACGCGGGACAGGGGACCCTAGGTGGAACACTGAAGCTTTCTTT.

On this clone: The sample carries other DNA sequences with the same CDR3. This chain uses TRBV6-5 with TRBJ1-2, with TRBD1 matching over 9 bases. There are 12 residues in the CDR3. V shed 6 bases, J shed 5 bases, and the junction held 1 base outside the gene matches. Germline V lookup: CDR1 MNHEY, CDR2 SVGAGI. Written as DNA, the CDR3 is TGTGCCAGCAGGGGGACAGGGTATGGCTACACCTTC. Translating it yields CASRGTGYGYTF.

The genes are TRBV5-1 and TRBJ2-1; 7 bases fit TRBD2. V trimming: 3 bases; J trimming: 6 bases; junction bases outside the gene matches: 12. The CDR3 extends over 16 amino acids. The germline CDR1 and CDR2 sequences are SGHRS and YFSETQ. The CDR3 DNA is TGCGCCAGCAGCTCCGTTGTGGGAGGGCCGGTCAATGAGCAGTTCTTC. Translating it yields CASSSVVGGPVNEQFF.

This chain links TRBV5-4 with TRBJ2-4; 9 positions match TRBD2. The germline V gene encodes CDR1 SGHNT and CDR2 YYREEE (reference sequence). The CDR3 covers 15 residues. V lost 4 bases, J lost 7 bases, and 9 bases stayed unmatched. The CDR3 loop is CASSPAGGGANIQYF. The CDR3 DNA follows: TGTGCCAGCAGCCCGGCGGGAGGGGGGGCGAACATTCAGTACTTC.

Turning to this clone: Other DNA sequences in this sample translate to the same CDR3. This CDR3 reads CAWSHGRTEAFF. CDR3 sequence (DNA): TGTGCCTGGTCCCACGGGCGCACTGAAGCTTTCTTT. This chain joins TRBV30 and TRBJ1-1; D not certain. The CDR3 covers 12 residues. Germline V gene sequence: CDR1 GTSNPN, CDR2 SVGIG (reference sequence). With 5 bases removed from V and 4 bases from J, the gap between germline ends came to 11 bases. The full variable domain, in which reference TRBV30 and TRBJ1-1 provide the parts outside the CDR3, is SQTIHQWPATLVQPVGSPLSLECTVEGTSNPNLYWYRQAAGRGLQLLFYSVGIGQISSEVPQNLSASRPQDRQFILSSKKLLLSDSGFYLCAWSHGRTEAFFGQGTRLTVV.

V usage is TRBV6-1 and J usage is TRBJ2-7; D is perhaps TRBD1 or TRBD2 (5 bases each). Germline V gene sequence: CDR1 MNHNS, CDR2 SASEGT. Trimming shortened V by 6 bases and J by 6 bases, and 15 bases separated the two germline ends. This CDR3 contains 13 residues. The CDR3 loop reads CASRAPGRGEQYF. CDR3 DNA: TGTGCCAGCAGGGCGCCGGGACGAGGCGAGCAGTACTTC.

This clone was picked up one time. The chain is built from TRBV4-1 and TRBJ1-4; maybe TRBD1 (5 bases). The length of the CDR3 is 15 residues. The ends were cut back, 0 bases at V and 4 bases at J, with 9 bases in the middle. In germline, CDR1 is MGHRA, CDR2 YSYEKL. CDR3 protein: CASSQEGRGNEKLFF. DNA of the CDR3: TGCGCCAGCAGCCAAGAAGGGAGGGGTAATGAAAAACTGTTTTTT.

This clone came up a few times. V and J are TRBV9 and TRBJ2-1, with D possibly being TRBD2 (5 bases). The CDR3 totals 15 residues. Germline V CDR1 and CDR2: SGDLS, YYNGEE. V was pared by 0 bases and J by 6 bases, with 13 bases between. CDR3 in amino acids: CASSVVDYPGNEQFF. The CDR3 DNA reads TGTGCCAGCAGCGTAGTTGACTATCCGGGCAATGAGCAGTTCTTC.

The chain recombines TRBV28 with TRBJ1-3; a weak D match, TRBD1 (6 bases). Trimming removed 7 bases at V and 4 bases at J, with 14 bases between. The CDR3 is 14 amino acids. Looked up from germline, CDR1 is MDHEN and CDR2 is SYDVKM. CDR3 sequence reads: CASTSGAAGNTIYF. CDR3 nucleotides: TGTGCCAGCACCTCGGGGGCTGCAGGAAACACCATATATTTT.

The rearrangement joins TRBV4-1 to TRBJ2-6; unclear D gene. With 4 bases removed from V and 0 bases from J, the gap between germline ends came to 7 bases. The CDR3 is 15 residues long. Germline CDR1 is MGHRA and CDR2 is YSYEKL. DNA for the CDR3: TGCGCCAGCAGCCCCGCGGTCTCTGGGGCCAACGTCCTGACTTTC. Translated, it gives CASSPAVSGANVLTF.

CDR3 sequence: CASSFGQGVYEQYF. DNA of the CDR3: TGTGCCAGCAGCTTTGGGCAGGGGGTCTACGAGCAGTACTTC. The chain joins TRBV11-3 to TRBJ2-7; 7 nucleotides align to TRBD1. The V segment lost 3 bases and the J segment 3 bases; nucleotides outside the gene matches: 5. This CDR3 comprises 14 residues. CDR1 is SGHNT and CDR2 is YENEEA in the germline V gene.

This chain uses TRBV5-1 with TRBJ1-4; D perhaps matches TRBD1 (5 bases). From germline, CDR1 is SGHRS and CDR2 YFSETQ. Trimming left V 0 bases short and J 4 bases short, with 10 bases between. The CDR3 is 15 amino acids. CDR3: CASSLVGAHNEKLFF. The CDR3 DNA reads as TGCGCCAGCAGCTTGGTAGGGGCGCATAATGAAAAACTGTTTTTT.

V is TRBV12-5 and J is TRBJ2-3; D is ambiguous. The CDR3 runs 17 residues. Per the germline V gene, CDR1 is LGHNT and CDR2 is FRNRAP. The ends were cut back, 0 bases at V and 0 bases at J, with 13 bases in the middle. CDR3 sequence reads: CASGLVLHSTSTDTQYF. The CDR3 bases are TGTGCTAGTGGTTTGGTACTTCACTCTACTAGCACAGATACGCAGTATTTT.

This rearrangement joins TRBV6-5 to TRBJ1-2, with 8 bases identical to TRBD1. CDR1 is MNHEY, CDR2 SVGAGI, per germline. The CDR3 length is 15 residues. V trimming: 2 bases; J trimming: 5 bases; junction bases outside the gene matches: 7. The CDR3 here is CASSYNRDRFYGYTF. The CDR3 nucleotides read TGTGCCAGCAGTTACAACCGGGACAGGTTTTATGGCTACACCTTC.

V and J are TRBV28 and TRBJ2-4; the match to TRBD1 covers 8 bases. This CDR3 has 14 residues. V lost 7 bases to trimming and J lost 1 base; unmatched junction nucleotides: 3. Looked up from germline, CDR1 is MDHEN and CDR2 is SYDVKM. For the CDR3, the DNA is TGTGCCAGCAACAGACAGGGGGCCAAAAACATTCAGTACTTC. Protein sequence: CASNRQGAKNIQYF.

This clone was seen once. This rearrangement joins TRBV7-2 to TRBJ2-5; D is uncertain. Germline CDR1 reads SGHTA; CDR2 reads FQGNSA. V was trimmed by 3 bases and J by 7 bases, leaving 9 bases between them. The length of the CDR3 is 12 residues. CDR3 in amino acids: CASSFYRVTQYF. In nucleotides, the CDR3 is TGTGCCAGCAGCTTCTATAGGGTGACCCAGTACTTC.

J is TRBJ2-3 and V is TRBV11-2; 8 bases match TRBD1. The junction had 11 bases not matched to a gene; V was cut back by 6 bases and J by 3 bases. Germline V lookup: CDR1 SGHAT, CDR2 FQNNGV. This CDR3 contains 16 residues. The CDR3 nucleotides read TGTGCCAGCAGACTAACAGGGGGTTTGGAAACAGATACGCAGTATTTT. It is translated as CASRLTGGLETDTQYF. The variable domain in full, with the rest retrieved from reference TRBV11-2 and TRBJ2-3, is EAGVAQSPRYKIIEKRQSVAFWCNPISGHATLYWYQQILGQGPKLLIQFQNNGVVDDSQLPKDRFSAERLKGVDSTLKIQPAKLEDSAVYLCASRLTGGLETDTQYFGPGTRLTVL.

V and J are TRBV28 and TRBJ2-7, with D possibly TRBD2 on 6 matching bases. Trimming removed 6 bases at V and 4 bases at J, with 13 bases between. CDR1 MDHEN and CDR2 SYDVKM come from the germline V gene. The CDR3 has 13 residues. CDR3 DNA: TGTGCCAGCAGCCGCGGGACGGAGTACGAGCAGTACTTC. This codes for CASSRGTEYEQYF.

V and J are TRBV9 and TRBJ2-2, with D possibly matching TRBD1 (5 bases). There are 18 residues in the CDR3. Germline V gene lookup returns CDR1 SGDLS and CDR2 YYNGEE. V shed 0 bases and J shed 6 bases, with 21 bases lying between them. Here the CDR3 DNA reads TGTGCCAGCAGCGTAGCAAGTATGCAGGGAAGTAGTTCCGGGGAGCTGTTTTTT. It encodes CASSVASMQGSSSGELFF.

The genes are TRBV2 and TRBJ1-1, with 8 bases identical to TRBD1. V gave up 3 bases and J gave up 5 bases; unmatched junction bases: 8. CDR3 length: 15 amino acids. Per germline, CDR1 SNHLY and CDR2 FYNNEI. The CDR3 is CASSETGVQGTEAFF. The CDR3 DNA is TGTGCCAGCAGTGAGACAGGGGTGCAAGGGACTGAAGCTTTCTTT.

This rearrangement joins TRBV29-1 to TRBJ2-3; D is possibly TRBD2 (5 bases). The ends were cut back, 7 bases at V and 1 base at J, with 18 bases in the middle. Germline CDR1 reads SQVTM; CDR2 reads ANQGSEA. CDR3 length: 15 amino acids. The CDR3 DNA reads TGCAGCGCGGTTTGGGGAGTGGGAGGCACAGATACGCAGTATTTT. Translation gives CSAVWGVGGTDTQYF.

This CDR3 reads CASSISGSAGELFF. DNA of the CDR3: TGTGCCAGCAGTATTAGCGGGAGTGCCGGGGAGCTGTTTTTT. V gene TRBV28 combines with J gene TRBJ2-2; 9 bases map to TRBD2. Trimming took 5 bases from V and 6 from J; bases not matched to a gene: 4. In germline, CDR1 is MDHEN, CDR2 SYDVKM. This CDR3 has 14 residues.

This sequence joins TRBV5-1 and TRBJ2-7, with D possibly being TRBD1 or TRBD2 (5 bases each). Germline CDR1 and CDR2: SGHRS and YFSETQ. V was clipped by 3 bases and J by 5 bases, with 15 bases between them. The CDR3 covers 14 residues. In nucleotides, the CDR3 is TGCGCCAGCAGCTCTAACCGGGGCACGGACGAGCAGTACTTC. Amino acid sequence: CASSSNRGTDEQYF.